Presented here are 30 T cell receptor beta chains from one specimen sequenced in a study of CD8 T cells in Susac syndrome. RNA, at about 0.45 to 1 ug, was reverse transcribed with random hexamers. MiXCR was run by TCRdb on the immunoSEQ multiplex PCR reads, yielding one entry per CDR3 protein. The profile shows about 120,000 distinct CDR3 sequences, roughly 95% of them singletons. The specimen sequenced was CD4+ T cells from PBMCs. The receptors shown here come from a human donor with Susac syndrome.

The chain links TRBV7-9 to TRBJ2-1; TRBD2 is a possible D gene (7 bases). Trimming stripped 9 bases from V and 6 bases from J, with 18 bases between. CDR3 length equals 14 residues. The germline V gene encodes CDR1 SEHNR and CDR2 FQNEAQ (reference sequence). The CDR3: CASKWAGAFNEQFF. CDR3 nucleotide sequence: TGTGCCAGTAAATGGGCGGGGGCGTTCAATGAGCAGTTCTTC. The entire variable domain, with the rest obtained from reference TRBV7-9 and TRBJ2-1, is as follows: DTGVSQNPRHKITKRGQNVTFRCDPISEHNRLYWYRQTLGQGPEFLTYFQNEAQLEKSRLLSDRFSAERPKGSFSTLEIQRTEQGDSAMYLCASKWAGAFNEQFFGPGTRLTVL.

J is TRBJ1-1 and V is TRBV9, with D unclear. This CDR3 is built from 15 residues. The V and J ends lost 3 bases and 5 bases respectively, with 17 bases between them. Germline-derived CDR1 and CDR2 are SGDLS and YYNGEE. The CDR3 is CASSARAQSGTEAFF. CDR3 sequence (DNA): TGTGCCAGCAGCGCCCGGGCCCAAAGTGGGACTGAAGCTTTCTTT.

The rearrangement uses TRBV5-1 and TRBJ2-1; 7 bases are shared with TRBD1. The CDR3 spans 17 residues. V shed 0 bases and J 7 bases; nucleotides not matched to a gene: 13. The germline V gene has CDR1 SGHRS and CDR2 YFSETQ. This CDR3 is CASSLGPTGSLGNEQFF. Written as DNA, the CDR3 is TGCGCCAGCAGCTTGGGACCGACAGGGAGCCTAGGGAATGAGCAGTTCTTC.

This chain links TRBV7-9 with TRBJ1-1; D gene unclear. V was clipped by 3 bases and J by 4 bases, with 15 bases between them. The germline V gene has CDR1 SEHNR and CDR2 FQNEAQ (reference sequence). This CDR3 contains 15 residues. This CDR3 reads CASSFLVAGSTEAFF. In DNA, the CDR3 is TGTGCCAGCAGCTTTCTGGTAGCAGGTTCCACTGAAGCTTTCTTT.

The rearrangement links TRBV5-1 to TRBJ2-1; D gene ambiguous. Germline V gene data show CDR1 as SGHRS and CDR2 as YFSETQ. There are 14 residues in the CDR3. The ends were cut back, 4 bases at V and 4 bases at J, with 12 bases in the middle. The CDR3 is CASSQNSEYNEQFF. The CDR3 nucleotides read TGCGCCAGCAGCCAGAACAGCGAATACAATGAGCAGTTCTTC.

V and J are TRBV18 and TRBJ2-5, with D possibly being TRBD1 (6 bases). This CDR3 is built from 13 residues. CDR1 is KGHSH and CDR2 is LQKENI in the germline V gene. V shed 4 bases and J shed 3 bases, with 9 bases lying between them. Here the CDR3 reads CASSRDTKETQYF. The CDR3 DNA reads TGTGCCAGCTCACGGGACACTAAAGAGACCCAGTACTTC.

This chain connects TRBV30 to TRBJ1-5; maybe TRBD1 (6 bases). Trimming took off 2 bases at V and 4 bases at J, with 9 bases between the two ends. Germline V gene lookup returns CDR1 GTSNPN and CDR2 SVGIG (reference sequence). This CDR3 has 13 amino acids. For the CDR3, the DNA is TGTGCCTGGAGTCCCCAGGGGAATCAGCCCCAGCATTTT. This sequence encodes CAWSPQGNQPQHF.

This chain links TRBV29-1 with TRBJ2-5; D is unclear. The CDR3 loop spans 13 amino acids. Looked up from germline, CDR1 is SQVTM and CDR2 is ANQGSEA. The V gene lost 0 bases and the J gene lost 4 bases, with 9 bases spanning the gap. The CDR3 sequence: CSVEDPAPETQYF. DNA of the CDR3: TGCAGCGTTGAAGATCCCGCTCCAGAGACCCAGTACTTC. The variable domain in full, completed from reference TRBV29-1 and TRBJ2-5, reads SAVISQKPSRDICQRGTSLTIQCQVDSQVTMMFWYRQQPGQSLTLIATANQGSEATYESGFVIDKFPISRPNLTFSTLTVSNMSPEDSSIYLCSVEDPAPETQYFGPGTRLLVL.

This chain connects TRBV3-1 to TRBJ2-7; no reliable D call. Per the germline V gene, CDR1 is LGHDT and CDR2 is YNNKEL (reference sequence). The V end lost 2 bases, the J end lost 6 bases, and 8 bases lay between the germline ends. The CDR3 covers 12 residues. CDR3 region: CASSQLVGEQYF. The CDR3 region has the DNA TGTGCCAGCAGCCAACTAGTTGGCGAGCAGTACTTC.

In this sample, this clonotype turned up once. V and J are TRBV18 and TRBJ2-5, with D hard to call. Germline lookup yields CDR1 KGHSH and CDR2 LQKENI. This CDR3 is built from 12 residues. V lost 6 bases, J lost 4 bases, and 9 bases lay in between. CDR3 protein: CASSRRGETQYF. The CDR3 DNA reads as TGTGCCAGCTCCCGAAGAGGAGAGACCCAGTACTTC.

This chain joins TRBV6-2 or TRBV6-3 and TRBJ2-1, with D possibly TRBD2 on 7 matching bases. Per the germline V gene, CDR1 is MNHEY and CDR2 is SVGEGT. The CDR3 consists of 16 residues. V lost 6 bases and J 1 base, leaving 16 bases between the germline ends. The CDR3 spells CASSQGQGGSYNEQFF. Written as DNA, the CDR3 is TGTGCCAGCAGCCAGGGGCAGGGAGGGTCCTACAATGAGCAGTTCTTC.

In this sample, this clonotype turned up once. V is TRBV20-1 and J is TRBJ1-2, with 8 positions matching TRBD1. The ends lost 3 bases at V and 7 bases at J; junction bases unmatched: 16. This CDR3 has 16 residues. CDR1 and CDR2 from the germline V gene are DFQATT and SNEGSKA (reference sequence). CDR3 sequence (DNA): TGCAGTGCTAGGGACGGACAGGGTAGTTCTCTTAGTGGCTACACCTTC. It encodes CSARDGQGSSLSGYTF.

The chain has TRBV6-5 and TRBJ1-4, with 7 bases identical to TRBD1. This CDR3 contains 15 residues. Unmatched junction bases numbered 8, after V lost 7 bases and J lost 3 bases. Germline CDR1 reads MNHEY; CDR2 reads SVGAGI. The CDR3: CASTPSTGPNEKLFF. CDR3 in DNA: TGTGCCAGCACGCCCTCGACAGGGCCTAATGAAAAACTGTTTTTT.

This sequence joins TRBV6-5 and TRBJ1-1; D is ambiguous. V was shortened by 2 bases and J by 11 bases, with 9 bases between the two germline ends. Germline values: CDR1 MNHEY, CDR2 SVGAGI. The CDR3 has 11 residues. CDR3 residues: CASSYGFEAFF. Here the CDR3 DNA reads TGTGCCAGCAGTTACGGCTTCGAGGCTTTCTTT.

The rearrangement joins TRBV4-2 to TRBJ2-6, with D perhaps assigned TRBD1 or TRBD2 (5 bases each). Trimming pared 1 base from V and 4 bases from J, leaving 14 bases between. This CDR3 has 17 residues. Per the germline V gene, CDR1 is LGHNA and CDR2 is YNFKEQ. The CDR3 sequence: CASSQAPIGTGANVLTF. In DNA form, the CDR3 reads TGTGCCAGCAGCCAAGCCCCCATTGGGACGGGGGCCAACGTCCTGACTTTC.

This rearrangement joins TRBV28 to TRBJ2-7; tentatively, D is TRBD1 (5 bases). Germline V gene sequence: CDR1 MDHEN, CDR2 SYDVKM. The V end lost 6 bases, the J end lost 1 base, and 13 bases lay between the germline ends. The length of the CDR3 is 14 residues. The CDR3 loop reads CASRSPQGSYEQYF. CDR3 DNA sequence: TGTGCCAGCAGGTCCCCCCAGGGTTCCTACGAGCAGTACTTC.

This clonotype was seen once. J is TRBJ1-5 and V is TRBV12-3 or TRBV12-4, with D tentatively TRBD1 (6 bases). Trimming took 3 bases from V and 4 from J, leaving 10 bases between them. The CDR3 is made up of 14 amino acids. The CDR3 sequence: CASSLGARNQPQHF. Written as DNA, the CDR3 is TGTGCCAGCAGTTTGGGGGCTCGAAATCAGCCCCAGCATTTT.

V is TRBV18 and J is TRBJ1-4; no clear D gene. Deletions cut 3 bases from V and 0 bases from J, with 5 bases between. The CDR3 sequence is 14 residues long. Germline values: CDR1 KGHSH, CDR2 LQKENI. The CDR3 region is CASSPGSTNEKLFF. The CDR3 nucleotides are TGTGCCAGCTCACCGGGGTCAACTAATGAAAAACTGTTTTTT.

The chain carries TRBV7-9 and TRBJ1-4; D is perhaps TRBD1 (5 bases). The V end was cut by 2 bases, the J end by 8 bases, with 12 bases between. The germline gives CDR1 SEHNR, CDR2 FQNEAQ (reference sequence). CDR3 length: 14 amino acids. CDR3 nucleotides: TGTGCCAGCAGCTTAAGAGGGGAGGACGAAAAACTGTTTTTT. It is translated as CASSLRGEDEKLFF.

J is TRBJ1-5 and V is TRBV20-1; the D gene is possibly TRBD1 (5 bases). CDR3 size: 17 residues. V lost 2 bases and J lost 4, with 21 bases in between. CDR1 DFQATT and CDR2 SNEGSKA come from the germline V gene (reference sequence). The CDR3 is CSARPYYGDRFNQPQHF. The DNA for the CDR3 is TGCAGTGCTAGACCCTACTACGGGGACCGCTTTAATCAGCCCCAGCATTTT.

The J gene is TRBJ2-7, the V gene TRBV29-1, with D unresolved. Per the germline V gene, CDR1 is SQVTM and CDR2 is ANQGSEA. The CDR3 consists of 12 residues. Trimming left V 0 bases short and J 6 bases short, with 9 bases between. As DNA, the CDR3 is TGCAGCGTTGAAGAAGGAAGCAGCGAGCAGTACTTC. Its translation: CSVEEGSSEQYF.

In DNA, the CDR3 is TGCGCCAGCAGACTGGGGGAAAACACCGGGGAGCTGTTTTTT. This codes for CASRLGENTGELFF. The chain joins TRBV5-1 to TRBJ2-2; possibly TRBD1 or TRBD2 for D (5 bases each). V dropped 5 bases and J dropped 2 bases, with 10 bases sitting between them. The CDR3 totals 14 residues. Germline assignment: CDR1 SGHRS and CDR2 YFSETQ.

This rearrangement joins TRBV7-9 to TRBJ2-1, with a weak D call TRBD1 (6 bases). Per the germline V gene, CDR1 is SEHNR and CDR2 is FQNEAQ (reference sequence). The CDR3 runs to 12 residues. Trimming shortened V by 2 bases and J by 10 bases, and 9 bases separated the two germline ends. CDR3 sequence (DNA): TGTGCCAGCAGCTTAATTCAGGGGGAGCAGTTCTTC. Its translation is CASSLIQGEQFF.

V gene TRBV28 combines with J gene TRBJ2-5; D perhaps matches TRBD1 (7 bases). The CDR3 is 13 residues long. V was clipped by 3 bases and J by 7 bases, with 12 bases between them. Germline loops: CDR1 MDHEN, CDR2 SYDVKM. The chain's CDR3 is CASSLEGARTQYF. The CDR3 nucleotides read TGTGCCAGCAGTTTGGAGGGGGCAAGGACCCAGTACTTC.

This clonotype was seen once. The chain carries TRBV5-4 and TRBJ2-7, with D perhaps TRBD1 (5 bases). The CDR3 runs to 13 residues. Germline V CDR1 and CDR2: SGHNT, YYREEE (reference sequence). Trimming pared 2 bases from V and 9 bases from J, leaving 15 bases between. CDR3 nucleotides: TGTGCCAGCAGCTTAGGAGCGCGCCAGGGGCAGTACTTC. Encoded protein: CASSLGARQGQYF.

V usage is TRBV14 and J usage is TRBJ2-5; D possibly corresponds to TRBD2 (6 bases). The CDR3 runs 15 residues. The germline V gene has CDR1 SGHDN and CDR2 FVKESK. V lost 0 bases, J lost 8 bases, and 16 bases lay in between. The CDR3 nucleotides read TGTGCCAGCAGCCAAGATCGCGTCGGGGGAGGAACCCAGTACTTC. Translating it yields CASSQDRVGGGTQYF.

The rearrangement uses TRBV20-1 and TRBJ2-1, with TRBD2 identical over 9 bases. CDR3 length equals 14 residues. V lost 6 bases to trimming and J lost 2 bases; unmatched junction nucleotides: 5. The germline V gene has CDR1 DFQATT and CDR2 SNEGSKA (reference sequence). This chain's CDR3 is CSATLAGTYNEQFF. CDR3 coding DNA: TGCAGTGCGACCCTAGCGGGAACCTACAATGAGCAGTTCTTC.

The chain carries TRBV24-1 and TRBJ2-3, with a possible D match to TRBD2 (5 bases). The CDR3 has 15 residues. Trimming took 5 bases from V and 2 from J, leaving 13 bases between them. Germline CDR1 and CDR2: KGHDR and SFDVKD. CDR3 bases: TGTGCCACCAGTGGGAGAGGGAAGTCCACAGATACGCAGTATTTT. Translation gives CATSGRGKSTDTQYF.

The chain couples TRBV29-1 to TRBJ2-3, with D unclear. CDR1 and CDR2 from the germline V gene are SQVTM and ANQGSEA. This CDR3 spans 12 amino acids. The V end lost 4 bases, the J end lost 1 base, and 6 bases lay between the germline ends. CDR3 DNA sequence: TGCAGCGTTGTAAGGGGCACAGATACGCAGTATTTT. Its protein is CSVVRGTDTQYF.

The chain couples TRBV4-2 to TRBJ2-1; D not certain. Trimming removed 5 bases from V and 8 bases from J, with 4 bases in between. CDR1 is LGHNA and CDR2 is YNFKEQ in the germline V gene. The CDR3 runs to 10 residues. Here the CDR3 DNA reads TGTGCCAGCAGCGGCCATGAGCAGTTCTTC. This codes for CASSGHEQFF.